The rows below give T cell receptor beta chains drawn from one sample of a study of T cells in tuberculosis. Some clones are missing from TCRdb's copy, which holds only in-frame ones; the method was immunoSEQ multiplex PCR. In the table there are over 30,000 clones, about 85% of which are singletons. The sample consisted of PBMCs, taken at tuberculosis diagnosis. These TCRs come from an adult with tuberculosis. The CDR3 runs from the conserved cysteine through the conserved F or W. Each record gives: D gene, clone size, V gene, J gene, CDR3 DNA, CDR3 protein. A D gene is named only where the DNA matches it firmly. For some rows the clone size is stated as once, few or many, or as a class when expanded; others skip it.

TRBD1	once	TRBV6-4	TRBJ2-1	TGTGCCAGCAGTGACGGAGACAGGGTATACAATGAGCAGTTCTTC	CASSDGDRVYNEQFF
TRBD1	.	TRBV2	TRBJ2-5	TGTGCCAGCAGAGGACAGGGGCAAGAGACCCAGTACTTC	CASRGQGQETQYF
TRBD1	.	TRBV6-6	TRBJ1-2	TGTGCCAGCAGCGATTTACGACAGGGCAACTATGGCTACACCTTC	CASSDLRQGNYGYTF
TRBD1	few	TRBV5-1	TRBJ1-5	TGCGCCAGCAGATCTGGCAGGGGGCAAGGTCAGCCCCAGCATTTT	CASRSGRGQGQPQHF
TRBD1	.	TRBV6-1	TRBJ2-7	TGTGCCAGCGACAGGGCGACCCTCTACGAGCAGTACTTC	CASDRATLYEQYF
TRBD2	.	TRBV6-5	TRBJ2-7	TGTGCCAGCCGGGGGGGGAACGAGCAGTACTTC	CASRGGNEQYF
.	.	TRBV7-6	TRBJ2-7	TGTGCCAGCAGCTTCTCAGATTCCTCCTACGAGCAGTACTTC	CASSFSDSSYEQYF
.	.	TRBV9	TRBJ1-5	TGTGCCAGCAGCGTAGATGGACAGCTCAATCAGCCCCAGCATTTT	CASSVDGQLNQPQHF
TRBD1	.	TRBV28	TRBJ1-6	TGTGCCAGCCGAAAGGGGGACAGGCCAGTGGGACCCCTCCACTTT	CASRKGDRPVGPLHF
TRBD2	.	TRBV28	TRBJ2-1	TGTGCCAGCAGAACTAGCGGGGGGGGCTACAGTGAGCAGTTCTTC	CASRTSGGGYSEQFF
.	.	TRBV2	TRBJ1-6	TGTGCCAGCAGTGATTACAGGGATTCACCCCTCCACTTT	CASSDYRDSPLHF
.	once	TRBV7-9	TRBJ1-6	TGTGCCAGCAGCATCGGGGGTAACCTCCACTTT	CASSIGGNLHF